This TCR beta chain was captured by sequencing in a study of cytomegalovirus exposure and HLA in healthy donors. Looking at the study overall: From 150 million to 200 million T cells, an earlier analysis saw 110 million or so unique TCR beta sequences. General observations from the study: Later analysis identified a missense DCLRE1C variant that was linked to TCR beta V- and J-gene trimming.

Germline trimming cut 3 bases from V and 2 bases from J; bases unmatched to any gene: 2. Germline loops: CDR1 SGDLS, CDR2 YYNGEE. The length of the CDR3 is 15 residues. Vbeta (60) and Jbeta (13) primers were used in the PCR. The assay was immunoSEQ multiplex PCR, and TCRdb's table has in-frame clones only and misses some. The sample lists about 150,000 clones; around 70% were seen once. Turning to this clone: Its antigen is undetermined.

The chain employs TRBV9 and TRBJ2-6; the match to TRBD1 covers 7 bases. The sequence derives from a man in his forties in good health and CMV-seronegative. Sequenced material: PBMCs. The CDR3 DNA reads as TGTGCCAGCAGCGCGCAGGGGGCTGGGGCCAACGTCCTGACTTTC. It is translated as CASSAQGAGANVLTF.